Each of the 31 T cell receptor beta chains below was sequenced from the same sample in a study of T cell changes during pregnancy in multiple sclerosis. Clones were read by immunoSEQ multiplex PCR, and TCRdb kept only the in-frame ones, dropping some. Of approximately 100,000 clones listed, 94% are singletons. The starting material was peripheral blood, obtained before pregnancy. The source of these receptors is a female donor with multiple sclerosis, enrolled in a pregnancy study.

The V call is TRBV28, the J call TRBJ1-2; D uncertain. The CDR3 runs 14 residues. Germline lookup yields CDR1 MDHEN and CDR2 SYDVKM. Trimming pared 7 bases from V and 2 bases from J, leaving 14 bases between. The CDR3 bases are TGTGCCAGCACCCCGGAGGGCGGAAACTATGGCTACACCTTC. Protein sequence: CASTPEGGNYGYTF.

This sequence joins TRBV4-3 and TRBJ1-3; D call uncertain. Germline CDR1 is LGHNA and CDR2 is YSLEER. V was trimmed by 0 bases and J by 4 bases, leaving 10 bases between them. The CDR3 sequence is 15 residues long. The CDR3 DNA sequence: TGCGCCAGCAGCCAAGATTCTCGAGGAGGAAACACCATATATTTT. It codes for CASSQDSRGGNTIYF.

V and J are TRBV7-3 and TRBJ2-1; 12 bases map to TRBD2. The CDR3 runs 18 residues. CDR1 is SGHTA, CDR2 FQGTGA, per germline. V dropped 0 bases and J dropped 1; count of bases not matched to a gene: 4. The CDR3 DNA is TGTGCCAGCAGCTTAACCCCTAGCGGGAGGGTGTCCTACAATGAGCAGTTCTTC. Its translation: CASSLTPSGRVSYNEQFF.

The chain has TRBV25-1 and TRBJ1-1, with a tentative D call TRBD1 (5 bases). Germline values: CDR1 MGHDK, CDR2 SYGVNS. This CDR3 region has 14 residues. Deletions cut 3 bases from V and 2 bases from J, with 10 bases between. As DNA, the CDR3 is TGTGCCAGCAGTGATGATAGGGGCAACACTGAAGCTTTCTTT. Amino acids: CASSDDRGNTEAFF. The variable domain in full, with the rest retrieved from reference TRBV25-1 and TRBJ1-1, is EADIYQTPRYLVIGTGKKITLECSQTMGHDKMYWYQQDPGMELHLIHYSYGVNSTEKGDLSSESTVSRIRTEHFPLTLESARPSHTSQYLCASSDDRGNTEAFFGQGTRLTVV.

The rearrangement links TRBV12-5 to TRBJ2-5, with D tentatively TRBD1 (5 bases). This CDR3 comprises 14 residues. V was trimmed by 7 bases and J by 5 bases, leaving 17 bases between them. CDR1 is LGHNT, CDR2 FRNRAP, per germline. The chain's CDR3 is CASAPQGVRETQYF. Written as DNA, the CDR3 is TGTGCTAGTGCCCCGCAAGGGGTAAGGGAGACCCAGTACTTC. Looking up the rest from reference TRBV12-5 and TRBJ2-5 gives the full variable domain: DARVTQTPRHKVTEMGQEVTMRCQPILGHNTVFWYRQTMMQGLELLAYFRNRAPLDDSGMPKDRFSAEMPDATLATLKIQPSEPRDSAVYFCASAPQGVRETQYFGPGTRLLVL.

The chain links TRBV5-1 to TRBJ2-1, with TRBD2 as a possible D gene (6 bases). Trimming removed 3 bases from V and 7 bases from J, with 17 bases in between. Germline V CDR1 and CDR2: SGHRS, YFSETQ. The CDR3 runs to 15 residues. The CDR3 DNA sequence: TGCGCCAGCAGCTCAATTTCCGGGAGTCGGAATGAGCAGTTCTTC. The encoded protein is CASSSISGSRNEQFF.

The chain joins TRBV6-1 to TRBJ2-1, with TRBD2 matching 12 bases. In germline, CDR1 is MNHNS, CDR2 SASEGT. This CDR3 comprises 14 residues. The J segment lost 8 bases and the V segment lost 7 bases, leaving 6 bases of the junction unmatched. In nucleotides, the CDR3 is TGTGCCAGCACCCCGGGACTAGCGGGCGATGAGCAGTTCTTC. Protein product: CASTPGLAGDEQFF.

V gene TRBV10-3 combines with J gene TRBJ2-7; TRBD2 aligns across 13 bases. V trimming: 6 bases; J trimming: 2 bases; junction bases outside the gene matches: 1. Germline V CDR1 and CDR2: ENHRY, SYGVKD. CDR3 length: 14 residues. The CDR3 sequence is CAIRGTSGTYEQYF. In DNA, the CDR3 is TGTGCCATCAGAGGGACTAGCGGGACCTACGAGCAGTACTTC.

The chain uses TRBV7-2 and TRBJ1-1; 10 nucleotides agree with TRBD1. Germline V gene lookup returns CDR1 SGHTA and CDR2 FQGNSA. The CDR3 spans 15 residues. J gave up 5 bases and V 5 bases, and 8 bases lay outside the gene matches. The DNA for the CDR3 is TGTGCCAGCAGCCCAATGACAGGGGGCAAAACTGAAGCTTTCTTT. Protein product: CASSPMTGGKTEAFF.

The genes are TRBV27 and TRBJ1-5; D not resolved. The V end was cut by 0 bases, the J end by 4 bases, with 4 bases between. CDR1 is MNHEY and CDR2 is SMNVEV in the germline V gene (reference sequence). This CDR3 spans 13 amino acids. The CDR3 loop is CASSLSRNQPQHF. CDR3 coding DNA: TGTGCCAGCAGTTTATCTAGAAATCAGCCCCAGCATTTT.

The chain carries TRBV28 and TRBJ1-2; maybe TRBD1 (6 bases). CDR1 is MDHEN and CDR2 is SYDVKM in the germline V gene. V was clipped by 5 bases and J by 5 bases, with 18 bases between them. The CDR3 covers 15 residues. The CDR3 sequence is CASSPHQDSFYGYTF. CDR3 nucleotide sequence: TGTGCCAGCAGTCCCCACCAGGACAGTTTTTATGGCTACACCTTC.

The rearrangement links TRBV5-4 to TRBJ1-4; perhaps TRBD1 as D (5 bases). There are 16 residues in the CDR3. The ends were cut back, 3 bases at V and 4 bases at J, with 16 bases in the middle. Per germline, CDR1 SGHNT and CDR2 YYREEE (reference sequence). The CDR3 bases are TGTGCCAGCAGCTACTCGGTGGGGGGTAGTAATGAAAAACTGTTTTTT. This encodes CASSYSVGGSNEKLFF. Full variable domain (outside the CDR3, taken from reference TRBV5-4 and TRBJ1-4): ETGVTQSPTHLIKTRGQQVTLRCSSQSGHNTVSWYQQALGQGPQFIFQYYREEENGRGNFPPRFSGLQFPNYSSELNVNALELDDSALYLCASSYSVGGSNEKLFFGSGTQLSVL.

This sequence joins TRBV9 and TRBJ2-1, with a possible D match to TRBD2 (5 bases). The CDR3 has 13 residues. Germline V gene data show CDR1 as SGDLS and CDR2 as YYNGEE. V dropped 2 bases and J dropped 12 bases, with 15 bases sitting between them. In nucleotides, the CDR3 is TGTGCCAGCAGCGTCCCAGGCGGGTTCGGGCAGTTCTTC. Translating gives CASSVPGGFGQFF.

The gene calls are TRBV6-5 and TRBJ2-1; TRBD1 agrees at 8 bases. The CDR3 has 14 residues. V shed 2 bases and J 5 bases; nucleotides not matched to a gene: 2. The germline V gene encodes CDR1 MNHEY and CDR2 SVGAGI. The CDR3 protein is CASSYGQGDNEQFF. In nucleotides, the CDR3 is TGTGCCAGCAGTTACGGACAGGGTGACAATGAGCAGTTCTTC.

The rearrangement joins TRBV4-2 to TRBJ1-2; the match to TRBD1 covers 8 bases. Germline loops: CDR1 LGHNA, CDR2 YNFKEQ. The CDR3 is 16 residues long. The J segment lost 4 bases and the V segment lost 4 bases, leaving 11 bases of the junction unmatched. CDR3 loop: CASSPQTGGLSYGYTF. The CDR3 DNA is TGTGCCAGCAGCCCCCAAACAGGGGGGCTTTCCTATGGCTACACCTTC.

The J gene is TRBJ2-7, the V gene TRBV2; 8 bases fit TRBD1. V shed 10 bases and J 1 base; nucleotides not matched to a gene: 6. CDR1 and CDR2 from the germline V gene are SNHLY and FYNNEI. The CDR3 loop spans 13 amino acids. CDR3 sequence (DNA): TGTGCCAAAGGACAGGGATCGTCCTACGAGCAGTACTTC. This codes for CAKGQGSSYEQYF.

This clone has only one observation. The V call is TRBV5-1, the J call TRBJ1-2; no clear D gene. CDR1 SGHRS and CDR2 YFSETQ come from the germline V gene. Trimming stripped 4 bases from V and 3 bases from J, with 10 bases between. The CDR3 spans 13 residues. The CDR3 loop reads CASSLARDYGYTF. In nucleotides, the CDR3 is TGCGCCAGCAGCCTAGCTCGAGACTATGGCTACACCTTC.

The V and J genes are TRBV5-6 and TRBJ2-3, with D perhaps matching TRBD1 (6 bases). This CDR3 comprises 16 residues. Germline V gene sequence: CDR1 SGHDT, CDR2 YYEEEE. V was clipped by 4 bases and J by 0 bases, with 15 bases between them. As DNA, the CDR3 is TGTGCCAGCAGCCCTGGGTGGGGGCGTAGCACAGATACGCAGTATTTT. Translating gives CASSPGWGRSTDTQYF. The complete variable domain, with remaining parts taken from reference TRBV5-6 and TRBJ2-3, reads DAGVTQSPTHLIKTRGQQVTLRCSPKSGHDTVSWYQQALGQGPQFIFQYYEEEERQRGNFPDRFSGHQFPNYSSELNVNALLLGDSALYLCASSPGWGRSTDTQYFGPGTRLTVL.

V and J are TRBV13 and TRBJ2-7; D remains unclear. With 4 bases removed from V and 0 bases from J, the gap between germline ends came to 16 bases. The CDR3 runs to 16 residues. Germline V CDR1 and CDR2: PRHDT, FYEKMQ (reference sequence). The CDR3, as DNA: TGTGCCAGCAGCTCAAGGTCGGGTCCTAGCTCCTACGAGCAGTACTTC. Protein: CASSSRSGPSSYEQYF.

The V call is TRBV5-6, the J call TRBJ2-5; 8 bases line up with TRBD2. J gave up 5 bases and V 1 base, and 16 bases lay outside the gene matches. This CDR3 contains 18 residues. Germline assignment: CDR1 SGHDT and CDR2 YYEEEE. The CDR3 reads CASSLLPAGVRGSETQYF. CDR3 in DNA: TGTGCCAGCAGCTTGCTCCCAGCGGGAGTGCGGGGCTCGGAGACCCAGTACTTC.

The CDR3 here is CAWSVTRIAGLNEQFF. In DNA, the CDR3 is TGTGCCTGGAGTGTCACGAGGATAGCGGGACTCAATGAGCAGTTCTTC. This rearrangement joins TRBV30 to TRBJ2-1, with 8 bases lining up with TRBD2. The CDR3 is 16 amino acids. Germline CDR1 and CDR2: GTSNPN and SVGIG (reference sequence). The V segment lost 0 bases and the J segment 6 bases; nucleotides outside the gene matches: 10.

The chain has TRBV7-8 and TRBJ2-5; D uncertain. Germline assignment: CDR1 SGHVS and CDR2 FQNEAQ. V shed 5 bases and J shed 5 bases, with 12 bases lying between them. This CDR3 has 13 amino acids. Here the CDR3 DNA reads TGTGCCAGCAGCGCCAGAGTCAGGGAGACCCAGTACTTC. The encoded protein is CASSARVRETQYF.

The CDR3 coding sequence is TGTGCCAGCAGTACATATAACAGGGCCGACAATGAGCAGTTCTTC. Amino acid sequence: CASSTYNRADNEQFF. The chain couples TRBV27 to TRBJ2-1; a weak D match, TRBD1 (6 bases). This CDR3 is built from 15 residues. Trimming stripped 5 bases from V and 5 bases from J, with 16 bases between. The germline CDR1 and CDR2 sequences are MNHEY and SMNVEV (reference sequence).

The chain combines TRBV15 with TRBJ2-1; 9 bases align to TRBD2. The length of the CDR3 is 16 residues. V gave up 0 bases and J gave up 5 bases; unmatched junction bases: 5. CDR1 and CDR2 from the germline V gene are LNHNV and YYDKDF (reference sequence). CDR3 nucleotide sequence: TGTGCCACCAGCAGAGATCGTGGCGGGAGGGACAATGAGCAGTTCTTC. Amino acids: CATSRDRGGRDNEQFF. Together with reference TRBV15 and TRBJ2-1, the CDR3 gives the full variable domain: DAMVIQNPRYQVTQFGKPVTLSCSQTLNHNVMYWYQQKSSQAPKLLFHYYDKDFNNEADTPDNFQSRRPNTSFCFLDIRSPGLGDTAMYLCATSRDRGGRDNEQFFGPGTRLTVL.

V is TRBV19 and J is TRBJ2-3, with D perhaps TRBD2 (5 bases). Trimming left V 6 bases short and J 6 bases short, with 7 bases between. Germline CDR1 is LNHDA and CDR2 is SQIVND (reference sequence). This CDR3 is 11 amino acids long. The CDR3 spells CASSLADTQYF. CDR3 DNA: TGTGCCAGTAGCCTAGCTGATACGCAGTATTTT. The variable domain in full, with the rest retrieved from reference TRBV19 and TRBJ2-3, is DGGITQSPKYLFRKEGQNVTLSCEQNLNHDAMYWYRQDPGQGLRLIYYSQIVNDFQKGDIAEGYSVSREKKESFPLTVTSAQKNPTAFYLCASSLADTQYFGPGTRLTVL.

This chain uses TRBV5-6 with TRBJ1-2, with 10 nucleotides matching TRBD1. Germline V CDR1 and CDR2: SGHDT, YYEEEE. The J segment lost 6 bases and the V segment lost 4 bases, leaving 6 bases of the junction unmatched. This CDR3 has 14 residues. The CDR3 here is CASSRGTGDNGYTF. The CDR3 DNA sequence: TGTGCCAGCAGCCGAGGGACAGGGGACAATGGCTACACCTTC.

The chain combines TRBV2 with TRBJ2-7; 10 bases map to TRBD2. Germline V gives CDR1 SNHLY, CDR2 FYNNEI. CDR3 length: 15 residues. V was pared by 6 bases and J by 4 bases, with 9 bases of the junction left unmatched. CDR3 DNA: TGTGCCAGCAGGCCAAGTCTAGCGGGAGATTACGAGCAGTACTTC. It specifies CASRPSLAGDYEQYF.

J is TRBJ2-1 and V is TRBV30; 9 bases line up with TRBD1. Per germline, CDR1 GTSNPN and CDR2 SVGIG (reference sequence). CDR3 length: 15 residues. The ends lost 0 bases at V and 10 bases at J; junction bases unmatched: 10. CDR3 residues: CAWSVRQGVLGEQFF. The CDR3 DNA reads TGTGCCTGGAGTGTAAGACAGGGGGTTTTAGGGGAGCAGTTCTTC.

The chain is built from TRBV18 and TRBJ1-1, with 8 bases aligning to TRBD1. Germline V gives CDR1 KGHSH, CDR2 LQKENI. The CDR3 is 12 amino acids. With V trimmed by 3 bases and J by 6 bases, 0 bases remained unmatched. CDR3 sequence reads: CASSPDRAEAFF. In DNA form, the CDR3 reads TGTGCCAGCTCACCGGACAGGGCTGAAGCTTTCTTT. The full variable domain, completed using reference TRBV18 and TRBJ1-1, is NAGVMQNPRHLVRRRGQEARLRCSPMKGHSHVYWYRQLPEEGLKFMVYLQKENIIDESGMPKERFSAEFPKEGPSILRIQQVVRGDSAAYFCASSPDRAEAFFGQGTRLTVV.

This chain uses TRBV4-3 with TRBJ2-7, with TRBD1 matching 12 bases. Germline CDR1 LGHNA, CDR2 YSLEER. The CDR3 runs 15 residues. V was clipped by 3 bases and J by 2 bases; unmatched bases: 2. The CDR3: CASSQGQGAPYEQYF. The CDR3 nucleotides read TGCGCCAGCAGCCAGGGACAGGGGGCTCCCTACGAGCAGTACTTC.

This clone was seen once. The V and J genes are TRBV19 and TRBJ2-7; 9 bases are a match to TRBD2. This CDR3 is built from 13 residues. Germline CDR1 and CDR2: LNHDA and SQIVND (reference sequence). Unmatched junction bases numbered 0, after V lost 3 bases and J lost 3 bases. In DNA, the CDR3 is TGTGCCAGTAGTATGCGGGGGGGCTACGAGCAGTACTTC. Translated, it gives CASSMRGGYEQYF.